This TCR beta chain was identified in a study of OX40 agonist ivuxolimab in advanced cancers. Looked up from germline, CDR1 is SEHNR and CDR2 is FQNEAQ (reference sequence). Deletions cut 7 bases from V and 3 bases from J, with 10 bases between. The CDR3 has 13 residues. Sequencing was performed with immunoSEQ multiplex PCR; in TCRdb, only in-frame clones are kept and a portion is missing. This sample has approximately 91,000 clones; 80% to 90% occur once, and the top ten carry under 2%. The chain combines TRBV7-9 with TRBJ1-3; unclear D gene. The source was CD4+ or CD8+ T cells sorted from blood, collected in a trial of the OX40 agonist ivuxolimab. This receptor was taken from an adult with an advanced solid tumor such as melanoma, head and neck, liver or kidney cancer. CDR3 nucleotides: TGTGCCAGCATGTTTGGGTATGGAAACACCATATATTTT. It specifies CASMFGYGNTIYF.